Listed below are T cell receptor beta chains from one sample, sequenced in a study of cytomegalovirus exposure and HLA in healthy donors. Profiling relied on immunoSEQ multiplex PCR, and the TCRdb table lists in-frame clones only, not all of them. The repertoire holds under 200,000 clones, approximately 81% seen once, with about 0.82% in the top ten. The sequenced material came from PBMCs. The receptors here all came from a woman between 18 and 29 years old in good health and CMV-seronegative. CDR3s leave out the opening cysteine and the closing phenylalanine or tryptophan.

CDR3: ASGRDRVAF
J: TRBJ1-1
length: 9
V: TRBV7-2

CDR3: ASSQQGNQETQY
J: TRBJ2-5
length: 12
V: TRBV18

CDR3: ASSLWQTAHSNQPQH
J: TRBJ1-5
length: 15
V: TRBV28

CDR3: ASSPQLAGESSSYNEQF
J: TRBJ2-1
length: 17
V: TRBV7-9

CDR3: ASSSRYGYT
J: TRBJ1-2
length: 9
V: TRBV2

CDR3: ASSQEATSGSYEQF
J: TRBJ2-1
length: 14
V: TRBV4-1

CDR3: ASSLAGTSGRATQY
J: TRBJ2-5
length: 14
V: TRBV7-2

CDR3: ASSFIAGLSKETQY
J: TRBJ2-5
length: 14
V: TRBV5-1

CDR3: ASSFASGQYNEQF
J: TRBJ2-1
length: 13
V: TRBV7-2

CDR3: ASSPQGGNEKLF
J: TRBJ1-4
length: 12
V: TRBV28

CDR3: ASSQVTSQDEQF
J: TRBJ2-1
length: 12
V: TRBV4-3

CDR3: AWSVAVGGQGRN
J: TRBJ2-5
length: 12
V: TRBV30

CDR3: ASSQRDRDYEQY
J: TRBJ2-7
length: 12
V: TRBV4-3

CDR3: ASKQGQNTEAF
J: TRBJ1-1
length: 11
V: TRBV21-1

CDR3: ASSELTANYGYT
J: TRBJ1-2
length: 12
V: TRBV2

CDR3: ASSLPGQASVGYGYT
J: TRBJ1-2
length: 15
V: TRBV28

CDR3: ASSFPSDQGQGQNYGYT
J: TRBJ1-2
length: 17
V: TRBV2

CDR3: AWSVKGSQPQH
J: TRBJ1-5
length: 11
V: TRBV30

CDR3: ASVVGALDYGYT
J: TRBJ1-2
length: 12
V: TRBV6-1

CDR3: ASTLSGDSGNTIY
J: TRBJ1-3
length: 13
V: TRBV6-1

CDR3: ASSVGQGADGYT
J: TRBJ1-2
length: 12
V: TRBV9

CDR3: ASSLEGTSGPYEQY
J: TRBJ2-7
length: 14
V: TRBV7-2

CDR3: ASSLGRGRGFTEAF
J: TRBJ1-1
length: 14
V: TRBV13

CDR3: ASTPRDRQETQY
J: TRBJ2-5
length: 12
V: TRBV7-9

CDR3: ASSFVGSTGELF
J: TRBJ2-2
length: 12
V: TRBV7-9

CDR3: ASSGQVVTDIQY
J: TRBJ2-4
length: 12
V: TRBV7-9

CDR3: ASSGETGSYGYT
J: TRBJ1-2
length: 12
V: TRBV18

CDR3: ASSPGLMSTGELF
J: TRBJ2-2
length: 13
V: TRBV6-1

CDR3: ASNAASGSADTQY
J: TRBJ2-3
length: 13
V: TRBV6-1

CDR3: ASSSGRAYEQY
J: TRBJ2-7
length: 11
V: TRBV9

CDR3: AISERFETGTGYT
J: TRBJ1-2
length: 13
V: TRBV10-3

CDR3: ASSARLGSGELF
J: TRBJ2-2
length: 12
V: TRBV9

CDR3: ASSLGLAETQY
J: TRBJ2-5
length: 11
V: TRBV27

CDR3: ASSRHLAGNTGELF
J: TRBJ2-2
length: 14
V: TRBV7-9

CDR3: ASIPGQGSPRDTEAF
J: TRBJ1-1
length: 15
V: TRBV19

CDR3: SGGTPTDTQY
J: TRBJ2-3
length: 10
V: TRBV29-1

CDR3: ASSSGDYEQY
J: TRBJ2-7
length: 10
V: TRBV5-5

CDR3: ASSSTGSWGDTQY
J: TRBJ2-3
length: 13
V: TRBV19

CDR3: ASSEPGQGVIGDTEAF
J: TRBJ1-1
length: 16
V: TRBV5-4

CDR3: ASSPGLSDTQY
J: TRBJ2-3
length: 11
V: TRBV14

CDR3: ASSLGRREGELF
J: TRBJ2-2
length: 12
V: TRBV7-8

CDR3: ASSQVPRQGGFYGYGYT
J: TRBJ1-2
length: 17
V: TRBV4-3

CDR3: ASSQEPRGTQETQY
J: TRBJ2-5
length: 14
V: TRBV4-1

CDR3: ASSPAGGSSYNEQF
J: TRBJ2-1
length: 14
V: TRBV4-2

CDR3: AVVAYNEQF
J: TRBJ2-1
length: 9
V: TRBV6-6

CDR3: ASSQDVRETQY
J: TRBJ2-5
length: 11
V: TRBV4-3

CDR3: ASSLALTGGGYT
J: TRBJ1-2
length: 12
V: TRBV7-2

CDR3: ASSSAGGGTYSPLH
J: TRBJ1-6
length: 14
V: TRBV5-4

CDR3: ASSFRQLYNSPLH
J: TRBJ1-6
length: 13
V: TRBV5-6

CDR3: ASSLGGTGLTEAF
J: TRBJ1-1
length: 13
V: TRBV7-3

CDR3: ASRPRLGGDEQF
J: TRBJ2-1
length: 12
V: TRBV6-1

CDR3: AWRIHQGSAGELF
J: TRBJ2-2
length: 13
V: TRBV30

CDR3: ASSLGLAVYEQY
J: NA
length: 12
V: TRBV5-6

CDR3: ASSPEGGGTDTQY
J: TRBJ2-3
length: 13
V: TRBV5-1

CDR3: ASSSLSGRYSTDTQY
J: TRBJ2-3
length: 15
V: TRBV7-3

CDR3: ASSLDRGGDTQY
J: TRBJ2-3
length: 12
V: TRBV7-6

CDR3: ASSLGGTAYEQY
J: TRBJ2-7
length: 12
V: TRBV28

CDR3: ASSQDGSGGPYNEQF
J: TRBJ2-1
length: 15
V: TRBV4-1

CDR3: ASSQDIDRGAGELF
J: TRBJ2-2
length: 14
V: TRBV4-3

CDR3: ASSVNTRVQETQY
J: TRBJ2-5
length: 13
V: TRBV4-2